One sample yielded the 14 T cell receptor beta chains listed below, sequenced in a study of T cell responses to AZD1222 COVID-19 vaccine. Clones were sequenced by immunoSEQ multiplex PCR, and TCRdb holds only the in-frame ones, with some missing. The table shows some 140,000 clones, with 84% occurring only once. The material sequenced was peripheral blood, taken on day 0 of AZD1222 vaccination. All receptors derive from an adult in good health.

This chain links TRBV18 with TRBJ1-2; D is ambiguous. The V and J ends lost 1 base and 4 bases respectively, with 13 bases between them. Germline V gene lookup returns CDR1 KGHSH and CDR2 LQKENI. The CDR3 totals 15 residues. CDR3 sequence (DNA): TGTGCCAGCTCACCACAAGATGGACGGACCTATGGCTACACCTTC. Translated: CASSPQDGRTYGYTF. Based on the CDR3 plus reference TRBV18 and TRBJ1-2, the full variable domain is NAGVMQNPRHLVRRRGQEARLRCSPMKGHSHVYWYRQLPEEGLKFMVYLQKENIIDESGMPKERFSAEFPKEGPSILRIQQVVRGDSAAYFCASSPQDGRTYGYTFGSGTRLTVV.

The DNA of the CDR3 is TGTGCCTACAGAAACCGGGACAGGGGGAACTATGGCTACACCTTC. This codes for CAYRNRDRGNYGYTF. This chain links TRBV30 with TRBJ1-2, with 11 positions matching TRBD1. V was pared by 7 bases and J by 2 bases, with 9 bases of the junction left unmatched. CDR3 length equals 15 residues. Germline loops: CDR1 GTSNPN, CDR2 SVGIG (reference sequence).

CDR3 nucleotides: TGTGCCTGGAGTGCACAGGCGCGGCCGCCCCAGCATTTT. Encoded protein: CAWSAQARPPQHF. V and J are TRBV30 and TRBJ1-5; tentative D call: TRBD1 (5 bases). The CDR3 is 13 amino acids. Germline CDR1 and CDR2: GTSNPN and SVGIG (reference sequence). Deletions cut 1 base from V and 9 bases from J, with 13 bases between.

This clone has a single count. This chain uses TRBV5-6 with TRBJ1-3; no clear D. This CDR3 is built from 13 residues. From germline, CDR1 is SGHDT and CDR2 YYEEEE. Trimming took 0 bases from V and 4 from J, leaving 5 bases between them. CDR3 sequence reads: CASSLVSGNTIYF. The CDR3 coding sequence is TGTGCCAGCAGCTTGGTTTCCGGAAACACCATATATTTT.

CDR3 region: CASSGQGDWGNQPQHF. The CDR3 nucleotides are TGTGCCAGTAGCGGACAGGGAGATTGGGGCAATCAGCCCCAGCATTTT. The chain is built from TRBV19 and TRBJ1-5; the match to TRBD1 covers 8 bases. Trimming at V came to 6 bases and at J to 2 bases, leaving 9 bases not matched to a gene. CDR1 is LNHDA, CDR2 SQIVND, per germline (reference sequence). The CDR3 has 16 amino acids.

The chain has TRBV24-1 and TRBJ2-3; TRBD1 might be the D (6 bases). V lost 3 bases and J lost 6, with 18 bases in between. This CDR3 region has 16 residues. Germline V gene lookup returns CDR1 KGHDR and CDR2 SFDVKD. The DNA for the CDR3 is TGTGCCACCAGTGATCGACAGGTAATGGCCTCCGATACGCAGTATTTT. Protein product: CATSDRQVMASDTQYF.

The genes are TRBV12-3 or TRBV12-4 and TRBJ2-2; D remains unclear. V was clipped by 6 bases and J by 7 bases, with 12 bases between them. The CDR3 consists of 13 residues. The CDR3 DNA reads TGTGCCAGCAGGTTTAAAGCCGGCGGGGAGCTGTTTTTT. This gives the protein CASRFKAGGELFF.

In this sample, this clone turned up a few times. The CDR3 DNA is TGTGCCAGCAGCGGAATACTAGGGGGCTTGGGTAACATTCAGTACTTC. This encodes CASSGILGGLGNIQYF. The chain joins TRBV2 to TRBJ2-4; 7 bases are a match to TRBD1. V was clipped by 6 bases and J by 7 bases; unmatched bases: 15. The CDR3 is 16 residues long. Per germline, CDR1 SNHLY and CDR2 FYNNEI.

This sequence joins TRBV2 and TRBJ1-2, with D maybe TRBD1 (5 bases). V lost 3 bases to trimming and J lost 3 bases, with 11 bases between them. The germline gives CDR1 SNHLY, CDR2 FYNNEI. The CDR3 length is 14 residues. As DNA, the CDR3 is TGTGCCAGCAGTGAGTTGGGGGATGACTATGGCTACACCTTC. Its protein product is CASSELGDDYGYTF.

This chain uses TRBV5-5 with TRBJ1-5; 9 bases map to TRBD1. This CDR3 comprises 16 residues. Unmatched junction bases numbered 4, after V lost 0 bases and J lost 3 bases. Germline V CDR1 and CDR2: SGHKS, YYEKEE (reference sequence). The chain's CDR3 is CASSLDRGLNNQPQHF. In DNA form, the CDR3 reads TGTGCCAGCAGCTTGGACAGGGGGCTCAACAATCAGCCCCAGCATTTT.

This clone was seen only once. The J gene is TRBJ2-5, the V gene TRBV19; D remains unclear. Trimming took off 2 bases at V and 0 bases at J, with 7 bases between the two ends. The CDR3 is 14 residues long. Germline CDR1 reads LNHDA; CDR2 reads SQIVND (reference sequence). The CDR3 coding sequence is TGTGCCAGTAGTATATCTGGGAACCAAGAGACCCAGTACTTC. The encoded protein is CASSISGNQETQYF.

This chain's CDR3 is CASTGQGAGTGELFF. The CDR3, as DNA: TGTGCCAGCACTGGACAGGGGGCAGGAACCGGGGAGCTGTTTTTT. The rearrangement links TRBV2 to TRBJ2-2; 11 nucleotides line up with TRBD1. The germline V gene encodes CDR1 SNHLY and CDR2 FYNNEI. V was pared by 7 bases and J by 5 bases, with 6 bases of the junction left unmatched. The CDR3 totals 15 residues. The variable domain in full, with the rest retrieved from reference TRBV2 and TRBJ2-2, is EPEVTQTPSHQVTQMGQEVILRCVPISNHLYFYWYRQILGQKVEFLVSFYNNEISEKSEIFDDQFSVERPDGSNFTLKIRSTKLEDSAMYFCASTGQGAGTGELFFGEGSRLTVL.

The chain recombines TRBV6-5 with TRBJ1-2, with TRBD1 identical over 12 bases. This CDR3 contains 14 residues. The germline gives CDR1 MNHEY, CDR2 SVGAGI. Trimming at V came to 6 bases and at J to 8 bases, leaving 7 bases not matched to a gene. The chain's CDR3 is CASSEGQGARGYTF. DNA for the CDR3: TGTGCCAGCAGCGAGGGACAGGGGGCTCGGGGCTACACCTTC.

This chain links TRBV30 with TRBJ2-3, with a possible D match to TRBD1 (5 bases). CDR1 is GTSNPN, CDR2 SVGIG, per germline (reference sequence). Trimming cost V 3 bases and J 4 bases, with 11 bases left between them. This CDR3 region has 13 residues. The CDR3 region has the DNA TGTGCCTGGAGCGTAGGGGCGGCAGATACGCAGTATTTT. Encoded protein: CAWSVGAADTQYF. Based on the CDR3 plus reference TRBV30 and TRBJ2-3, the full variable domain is SQTIHQWPATLVQPVGSPLSLECTVEGTSNPNLYWYRQAAGRGLQLLFYSVGIGQISSEVPQNLSASRPQDRQFILSSKKLLLSDSGFYLCAWSVGAADTQYFGPGTRLTVL.